A selection of T cell receptor beta chains follows, all from one sample in a study of blood T cell repertoires in COVID-19. Measured with immunoSEQ multiplex PCR; TCRdb has only the in-frame clones, and not every one. The table includes about 170,000 clones, less than 85% detected once. Sequenced input: peripheral blood. These receptors all stem from a human donor with acute or convalescent COVID-19. The donor label of this sample is uncertain. Both conserved end residues are part of each CDR3. D genes are given only for firm matches. Not all rows give a size; the values are once, few, many and, for expanded clones, a class.

D | J | size | V | DNA | CDR3
TRBD2 | TRBJ2-7 | . | TRBV9 | TGTGCCAGCAGCGTAGGTGGTAGCGGGGGGAGCTACGAGCAGTACTTC | CASSVGGSGGSYEQYF
TRBD2 | TRBJ2-3 | . | TRBV3-1/TRBV3-2 | TGTGCCAGCAGCCAACTAGCGGGGGGGCCAGATACGCAGTATTTT | CASSQLAGGPDTQYF
. | TRBJ1-2 | . | TRBV6-1 | TGTGCCAGCAGTGAAATCCCGAGCTTCTATGGCTACACCTTC | CASSEIPSFYGYTF
. | TRBJ1-1 | . | TRBV12-3/TRBV12-4 | TGTGCCAGCAGTTTATGGGGGGGTACTGAAGCTTTCTTT | CASSLWGGTEAFF
TRBD1 | TRBJ2-5 | once | TRBV5-4 | TGTGCCAGCAGCTCACCGGGACAGGGTTGGCAGACCCAGTACTTC | CASSSPGQGWQTQYF
. | TRBJ1-5 | few | TRBV6-5 | TGTGCCAGCAGTTATACAGGGCAAGGTCAGCCCCAGCATTTT | CASSYTGQGQPQHF
. | TRBJ1-5 | . | TRBV24-1 | TGTGCCACCAGTTTGACCAGGGGTCAGCCCCAGCATTTT | CATSLTRGQPQHF
. | TRBJ2-3 | once | TRBV20-1 | TGCAGTGCTAGTGTAAGGACGGGACAAATCACAGATACGCAGTATTTT | CSASVRTGQITDTQYF
. | TRBJ2-5 | . | TRBV28 | TGTGCCAGCAGTCCCTTGGGGGCGGAGACCCAGTACTTC | CASSPLGAETQYF
. | TRBJ1-2 | . | TRBV5-4 | TGTGCCAGCAGGCGGGGACGGGAAGGGGGCTACACCTTC | CASRRGREGGYTF
. | TRBJ2-3 | . | TRBV7-6 | TGTGCCAGCAGCCCCTCCCCGACAATCACAGATACGCAGTATTTT | CASSPSPTITDTQYF
. | TRBJ1-2 | . | TRBV3-1/TRBV3-2 | TGTGCCAGCAGCCACCTCCGGCCCCAGGGGTCCGACTATGGCTACACCTTC | CASSHLRPQGSDYGYTF
TRBD2 | TRBJ2-2 | . | TRBV19 | TGTGCCAGTAGTTGGCGGGGAGGGACCGGGGAGCTGTTTTTT | CASSWRGGTGELFF
. | TRBJ2-1 | . | TRBV5-1 | TGCGCCAGCAGCTTGGTATCAGGGGCATCCAATGAGCAGTTCTTC | CASSLVSGASNEQFF
. | TRBJ1-2 | . | TRBV11-2 | TGTGCCAGCAGCTTAGACGGGGGGGTTTATGGCTACACCTTC | CASSLDGGVYGYTF
. | TRBJ1-1 | . | TRBV6-5 | TGTGCCAGCAGTTCCACCGGGACAAGGAACACTGAAGCTTTCTTT | CASSSTGTRNTEAFF
TRBD2 | TRBJ2-3 | once | TRBV5-4 | TGTGCCAGCAGCTTGCCGCCTAGCGGGGAAACCACAGATACGCAGTATTTT | CASSLPPSGETTDTQYF
. | TRBJ2-1 | few | TRBV2 | TGTGCCAGCGGAGCCAGAGCACCGAACAATGAGCAGTTCTTC | CASGARAPNNEQFF
. | TRBJ1-6 | . | TRBV21-1 | TGTGCCAGCAGCAACCTAGACAGGGGGCAGGGTCTTTTTAATTCACCCCTCCACTTT | CASSNLDRGQGLFNSPLHF
. | TRBJ1-1 | . | TRBV7-9 | TGTGCCAGCAGCTCTACCCGGGGGGATACTGAAGCTTTCTTT | CASSSTRGDTEAFF
. | TRBJ1-3 | . | TRBV20-1 | TGCAGTGCGGTTAAGGGGAACACCATATATTTT | CSAVKGNTIYF
. | TRBJ1-6 | . | TRBV19 | TGTGCCAGTACTTTAGGGGGCTCCTATAATTCACCCCTCCACTTT | CASTLGGSYNSPLHF
TRBD1 | TRBJ2-3 | . | TRBV6-5 | TGTGCCAGCGGTAGAGGGGACAGGGAAAAGGATACGCAGTATTTT | CASGRGDREKDTQYF
TRBD1 | TRBJ2-5 | . | TRBV3-1/TRBV3-2 | TGTGCCAGCAGCCTCGGACAGGGGCGCGAGACCCAGTACTTC | CASSLGQGRETQYF
TRBD1 | TRBJ2-2 | . | TRBV7-2 | TGTGCCAGCAGCCCGCGGACAGGGGGCGTCAACACCGGGGAGCTGTTTTTT | CASSPRTGGVNTGELFF
TRBD2 | TRBJ2-2 | . | TRBV5-4 | TGTGCCAGCAGCTTACCTAGCGGGACCCTTAGGAGGGAGCTGTTTTTT | CASSLPSGTLRRELFF
TRBD1 | TRBJ1-5 | . | TRBV6-5 | TGTGCCAGCAGGAAACAGGGGAGTAGCAATCAGCCCCAGCATTTT | CASRKQGSSNQPQHF
. | TRBJ1-1 | . | TRBV9 | TGTGCCAGCAGCGTAGCCCCACCCGGCACTGAAGCTTTCTTT | CASSVAPPGTEAFF
TRBD1 | TRBJ1-1 | . | TRBV18 | TGTGCCAGCTCACCAAGGGCAGGGGGTATGACTGAAGCTTTCTTT | CASSPRAGGMTEAFF
. | TRBJ1-2 | . | TRBV7-9 | TGTGCCAGCAGCCCCTCCCAGTCAGGGGTGGGCTATGGCTACACCTTC | CASSPSQSGVGYGYTF
. | TRBJ1-1 | . | TRBV5-6 | TGTGCCAGCAGCTTGGGAACAGCGAACACTGAAGCTTTCTTT | CASSLGTANTEAFF
. | TRBJ1-3 | . | TRBV2 | TGTGCCAGCAGTGACAGGGGAAACACCATATATTTT | CASSDRGNTIYF
. | TRBJ2-7 | . | TRBV4-1 | TGCGCCAGCAGCCAAGTTTCCCCAACAGGGTCGTACGAGCAGTACTTC | CASSQVSPTGSYEQYF
TRBD1 | TRBJ1-2 | . | TRBV18 | TGTGCCAGCTCAAGAGGGACAGCCGACTATGGCTACACCTTC | CASSRGTADYGYTF
TRBD1 | TRBJ1-2 | once | TRBV7-2 | TGTGCCAGCAGCCTTACGGACAGGGGGCAGGGTGGCTACACCTTC | CASSLTDRGQGGYTF
TRBD1 | TRBJ2-5 | once | TRBV7-8 | TGTGCCAGCAGCGCCAACCCAGGGGGTGAGACCCAGTACTTC | CASSANPGGETQYF
TRBD1 | TRBJ1-1 | . | TRBV5-1 | TGCGCCAGCAGCCCAGGACAGGGGGGAACTGAAGCTTTCTTT | CASSPGQGGTEAFF
. | TRBJ1-1 | . | TRBV7-3 | TGTGCCAGCAGCCACCCCGCCCGACAGACCAATTCGAACACTGAAGCTTTCTTT | CASSHPARQTNSNTEAFF